The 18 T cell receptor beta chains below all came from one sample that was sequenced in a study of shared clonotypes between healthy human individuals. Only CD45RO-negative cells positively selected for CCR7 counted as naive CD8 cells, so terminally differentiated effector memory CD45RA+ cells were excluded. The data were produced by immunoSEQ multiplex PCR, yet TCRdb's version contains in-frame clones alone and is incomplete. The sample includes approximately 2,200,000 clones, approximately 94% of them seen just once. The sample was naive CD8+ T cells from PBMCs. The receptors were sampled from a young man in good health. Some clones in this sample may be carry-over from other donors' samples.

The genes are TRBV4-1 and TRBJ2-7; D remains ambiguous. The CDR3 contains 14 residues. Germline CDR1 reads MGHRA; CDR2 reads YSYEKL. Trimming took 1 base from V and 5 from J, leaving 12 bases between them. The CDR3 region is CASSQGATADEQYF. The CDR3 DNA reads TGCGCCAGCAGCCAAGGGGCTACGGCGGACGAGCAGTACTTC.

The rearrangement links TRBV9 to TRBJ2-1; D not certain. The CDR3 spans 12 residues. CDR1 and CDR2 from the germline V gene are SGDLS and YYNGEE. Trimming cost V 3 bases and J 9 bases, with 10 bases left between them. Here the CDR3 reads CASSASGAEQFF. In nucleotides, the CDR3 is TGTGCCAGCAGCGCCTCAGGTGCTGAGCAGTTCTTC.

This chain connects TRBV4-2 to TRBJ2-7; no reliable D call. This CDR3 is built from 15 residues. Germline assignment: CDR1 LGHNA and CDR2 YNFKEQ. V was trimmed by 1 base and J by 0 bases, leaving 10 bases between them. In DNA form, the CDR3 reads TGTGCCAGCAGCCAAGGCAGCGCACGCTCCTACGAGCAGTACTTC. This encodes CASSQGSARSYEQYF.

The J gene is TRBJ1-2, the V gene TRBV30, with 11 bases aligning to TRBD1. CDR1 is GTSNPN, CDR2 SVGIG, per germline (reference sequence). This CDR3 spans 14 amino acids. The V gene end was trimmed by 1 base and the J gene end by 7 bases; junction bases not matched to a gene: 5. The CDR3 sequence: CAWSGDRGIGGYTF. CDR3 nucleotide sequence: TGTGCCTGGAGTGGGGACAGGGGGATCGGTGGCTACACCTTC. Full variable domain (outside the CDR3, taken from reference TRBV30 and TRBJ1-2): SQTIHQWPATLVQPVGSPLSLECTVEGTSNPNLYWYRQAAGRGLQLLFYSVGIGQISSEVPQNLSASRPQDRQFILSSKKLLLSDSGFYLCAWSGDRGIGGYTFGSGTRLTVV.

The chain recombines TRBV4-3 with TRBJ2-7; TRBD1 or TRBD2 may be the D gene (5 bases each). Trimming removed 0 bases at V and 0 bases at J, with 12 bases between. The CDR3 spans 16 residues. CDR1 is LGHNA, CDR2 YSLEER, per germline. The CDR3 loop is CASSQDRGGYSYEQYF. The DNA for the CDR3 is TGCGCCAGCAGCCAAGATCGGGGCGGTTACTCCTACGAGCAGTACTTC.

The chain is built from TRBV15 and TRBJ2-7; tentative D call: TRBD1 (5 bases). Between the trimmed V and J ends, which lost 5 bases and 3 bases, there was a span of 11 bases. Germline V gene sequence: CDR1 LNHNV, CDR2 YYDKDF (reference sequence). The CDR3 has 13 amino acids. CDR3 loop: CATSVDTYYEQYF. The DNA for the CDR3 is TGTGCCACCAGCGTGGACACGTACTACGAGCAGTACTTC.

This chain joins TRBV7-3 and TRBJ1-1; D remains unclear. The CDR3 extends over 14 amino acids. CDR1 SGHTA and CDR2 FQGTGA come from the germline V gene. V was trimmed by 2 bases and J by 4 bases, leaving 11 bases between them. The chain's CDR3 is CASSLGGPGTEAFF. The CDR3 coding sequence is TGTGCCAGCAGCTTAGGCGGACCGGGCACTGAAGCTTTCTTT. Complete variable domain (other parts from reference TRBV7-3 and TRBJ1-1): GAGVSQTPSNKVTEKGKYVELRCDPISGHTALYWYRQSLGQGPEFLIYFQGTGAADDSGLPNDRFFAVRPEGSVSTLKIQRTERGDSAVYLCASSLGGPGTEAFFGQGTRLTVV.

This clone was recorded only once. This chain joins TRBV7-9 and TRBJ2-7; 9 bases align to TRBD2. Looked up from germline, CDR1 is SEHNR and CDR2 is FQNEAQ (reference sequence). V was clipped by 9 bases and J by 0 bases; unmatched bases: 6. CDR3 size: 14 residues. The CDR3 DNA is TGTGCCAGTCGAACTAGCGGGTCCTCCTACGAGCAGTACTTC. Translated: CASRTSGSSYEQYF.

The chain is built from TRBV27 and TRBJ2-7; TRBD1 aligns across 7 bases. Trimming at V came to 6 bases and at J to 1 base, leaving 6 bases not matched to a gene. CDR1 MNHEY and CDR2 SMNVEV come from the germline V gene (reference sequence). The CDR3 sequence is 14 residues long. The chain's CDR3 is CASRLIQGSYEQYF. Written as DNA, the CDR3 is TGTGCCAGCAGGTTGATACAGGGGTCCTACGAGCAGTACTTC.

The chain is built from TRBV6-6 and TRBJ2-1; possible D gene TRBD1, 6 bases. The germline V gene encodes CDR1 MNHNY and CDR2 SVGAGI (reference sequence). V was trimmed by 2 bases and J by 7 bases, leaving 12 bases between them. This CDR3 spans 14 amino acids. The CDR3, as DNA: TGTGCCAGCAGTTACGCTGGGGGCGCGAATGAGCAGTTCTTC. Its translation: CASSYAGGANEQFF.

This rearrangement joins TRBV6-6 to TRBJ2-7; TRBD1 matches at 9 bases. Germline CDR1 and CDR2: MNHNY and SVGAGI (reference sequence). The CDR3 covers 13 residues. V was clipped by 6 bases and J by 3 bases; unmatched bases: 3. DNA for the CDR3: TGTGCCAGCAGGGGACAGGGATACTACGAGCAGTACTTC. Protein product: CASRGQGYYEQYF.

As regards this clone: At the DNA level, this CDR3 is encoded by other sequences in the same sample as well. The chain combines TRBV28 with TRBJ2-5, with D maybe TRBD1 (6 bases). The CDR3 consists of 13 residues. V lost 2 bases, J lost 2 bases, and 6 bases lay in between. Germline assignment: CDR1 MDHEN and CDR2 SYDVKM. This CDR3 reads CASSLGQQETQYF. The CDR3 nucleotides are TGTGCCAGCAGTTTAGGACAGCAAGAGACCCAGTACTTC. The whole variable domain, remainder taken from reference TRBV28 and TRBJ2-5, is DVKVTQSSRYLVKRTGEKVFLECVQDMDHENMFWYRQDPGLGLRLIYFSYDVKMKEKGDIPEGYSVSREKKERFSLILESASTNQTSMYLCASSLGQQETQYFGPGTRLLVL.

Concerning this clone itself: One end of the junction varies from germline; a read error may be responsible. This chain joins TRBV13 and TRBJ1-2; D is perhaps TRBD1 (5 bases). The CDR3 is 11 residues long. CDR1 and CDR2 from the germline V gene are PRHDT and FYEKMQ (reference sequence). CDR3 loop: CASSLAPGPFF. Here the CDR3 DNA reads TGTGCCAGCAGCTTAGCACCGGGACCCTTCTTC.

V gene TRBV7-9 combines with J gene TRBJ2-1, with TRBD2 identical over 8 bases. With 5 bases clipped from V and 3 bases from J, the junction kept 12 bases outside the gene matches. CDR3 size: 17 residues. CDR1 and CDR2 (germline): SEHNR, FQNEAQ (reference sequence). The CDR3 spells CASSILSSGHHYNEQFF. CDR3 in DNA: TGTGCCAGCAGCATATTATCTAGCGGGCACCACTACAATGAGCAGTTCTTC.

The chain uses TRBV7-8 and TRBJ2-7, with D unclear. The germline V and J ends were trimmed by 5 bases and 5 bases, with 10 bases remaining between them. The CDR3 has 12 amino acids. The germline V gene encodes CDR1 SGHVS and CDR2 FQNEAQ. CDR3 coding DNA: TGTGCCAGCAGCCCACCTGGGGACGAGCAGTACTTC. Protein: CASSPPGDEQYF.

The genes are TRBV13 and TRBJ1-2; D gene ambiguous. The CDR3 consists of 13 residues. Germline V gene sequence: CDR1 PRHDT, CDR2 FYEKMQ (reference sequence). V lost 2 bases and J 1 base, leaving 5 bases between the germline ends. CDR3 sequence (DNA): TGTGCCAGCAGCTTACTCGGTAACTATGGCTACACCTTC. Its translation is CASSLLGNYGYTF.

Points on this clone: The germline gene is not matched at one end of the junction; a read error may be the cause. V is TRBV7-9 and J is TRBJ2-2; possibly TRBD2 for D (5 bases). Germline V CDR1 and CDR2: SEHNR, FQNEAQ (reference sequence). The CDR3 has 16 amino acids. Here the CDR3 reads CASSLAPGSNTGELFF. The CDR3 DNA follows: TGTGCCAGCAGCCTAGCCCCGGGATCTAACACCGGGGAGCTGTTTTTT. The entire variable domain, with the rest obtained from reference TRBV7-9 and TRBJ2-2, is as follows: DTGVSQNPRHKITKRGQNVTFRCDPISEHNRLYWYRQTLGQGPEFLTYFQNEAQLEKSRLLSDRFSAERPKGSFSTLEIQRTEQGDSAMYLCASSLAPGSNTGELFFGEGSRLTVL.

This chain connects TRBV7-9 to TRBJ2-2; 12 bases match TRBD2. The CDR3 extends over 16 amino acids. V gave up 5 bases and J gave up 4 bases; unmatched junction bases: 5. The V gene's germline CDR1 is SEHNR and CDR2 FQNEAQ (reference sequence). CDR3 in DNA: TGTGCCAGCAGCCGGCCTAGCGGGAGGGGCACCGGGGAGCTGTTTTTT. Its protein product is CASSRPSGRGTGELFF.